Listed here is a single T cell receptor beta chain. Its antigen has not been determined. No base quality information exists; no much larger clone differs at one position. The protocol used for the library was RT-PCR. The data were produced on an Illumina HiSeq 2500. The public reads were quality trimmed at Q25 with fastp and then assembled into clones with MiXCR by TCRdb, keeping productive beta chains. Under each unique CDR3 protein, matching rows form one entry showing the most common genes and DNA. The sample table records approximately 500,000 distinct CDR3 sequences; roughly 13% of these occur just once. The ten largest clones take up less than 15% of the sample. The time point label, read with the paper, signifies: 45 to 55 days after influenza vaccine administration. The entry originates in a study of response to subunit inactivated influenza vaccine (dated by TCRdb to 2016 to 2018). For context, the study as a whole: To follow how T cells responded to a trivalent subunit inactivated influenza vaccine, the researchers relied on deep quantitative profiling of the T cell receptor repertoire. The full study reports these points: The authors proposed that each seasonal influenza vaccination may bring in only a limited number of new T cells.

The germline V gene gives CDR1 as LGHNA and CDR2 as YNFKEQ. Taken from cysteine to phenylalanine, the CDR3 has 16 residues. Kept here is only the CDR3 DNA, which spans 48 bases and is read in frame from base 1. Clipping removes 0 bases from V and 2 bases from J, with 4 as the unmatched junction base count. This receptor was identified in a middle-aged man who received an inactivated influenza vaccine. Donor details come from another sample of the same person, matched by shared clones. The sequencing used PBMCs from blood, collected around seven weeks after vaccination. The rearranged chain carries TRBV4-2 and TRBJ2-3, and 8 junctional nucleotides match TRBD2. At the DNA level, the sequence is TGTGCCAGCAGCCAAGATAGAGGACTAGCCACAGATACGCAGTATTTT. Protein translation: CASSQDRGLATDTQYF.